These 18 T cell receptor beta chains were sequenced from one sample in a study of cytomegalovirus exposure and HLA in healthy donors (dated by TCRdb to 2015 to 2018). Receptors were amplified or captured by the immunoSEQ multiplex PCR assay. A mixture of 60 forward primers for TCR Vbeta segments and 13 reverse primers for TCR Jbeta segments was used in the multiplex PCR. Entries here come from immuneACCESS through TCRdb and include only in-frame sequences with V and J called. Some clones fail to appear in such tables; in the studies checked, an unresolved V gene covers under half of the shortfall, and the cause of the remainder is unknown. The sample table lists some 130,000 clones, 74% of them with a count of one. Of the sample, roughly 6.3% falls within the top ten clones. Input material: PBMCs. The receptors here all came from a woman between 45 and 60 years old in good health and CMV-seropositive.

The genes are TRBV19 and TRBJ1-1; no reliable D call. The germline CDR1 and CDR2 sequences are LNHDA and SQIVND (reference sequence). There are 15 residues in the CDR3. V lost 4 bases and J 0 bases, leaving 12 bases between the germline ends. The CDR3 bases are TGTGCCAGTAGTAATCGTCGGTCCTTGAACACTGAAGCTTTCTTT. It is translated as CASSNRRSLNTEAFF.

The chain combines TRBV6-5 with TRBJ2-2, with 7 bases matching TRBD1. The CDR3 runs 14 residues. Germline V gene data show CDR1 as MNHEY and CDR2 as SVGAGI. With 8 bases clipped from V and 2 bases from J, the junction kept 5 bases outside the gene matches. CDR3 region: CASLPGGNTGELFF. CDR3 sequence (DNA): TGTGCCAGCCTCCCAGGGGGAAACACCGGGGAGCTGTTTTTT.

CDR3 region: CSVGSQALNTGELFF. CDR3 coding DNA: TGCAGCGTTGGAAGTCAGGCTCTGAACACCGGGGAGCTGTTTTTT. The rearrangement joins TRBV29-1 to TRBJ2-2; D not resolved. The germline V gene encodes CDR1 SQVTM and CDR2 ANQGSEA. The CDR3 sequence is 15 residues long. Trimming removed 4 bases at V and 1 base at J, with 13 bases between.

This clone was seen once. The chain combines TRBV7-2 with TRBJ2-1; TRBD2 might be the D (5 bases). The CDR3 contains 13 residues. In germline, CDR1 is SGHTA, CDR2 FQGNSA. V lost 2 bases and J 7 bases, leaving 9 bases between the germline ends. The CDR3 loop reads CASSLYGENEQFF. The CDR3 DNA is TGTGCCAGCAGCTTATACGGGGAAAATGAGCAGTTCTTC.

This clone has just a few counts. The V call is TRBV19, the J call TRBJ1-2; maybe TRBD1 (5 bases). Trimming left V 6 bases short and J 4 bases short, with 15 bases between. This CDR3 has 14 residues. From germline, CDR1 is LNHDA and CDR2 SQIVND (reference sequence). The CDR3 nucleotides read TGTGCCAGTAGGCCTTCAGGGCGAGGCTATGGCTACACCTTC. Encoded protein: CASRPSGRGYGYTF.

V gene TRBV5-1 combines with J gene TRBJ2-3; 8 bases map to TRBD1. CDR3 size: 14 residues. In germline, CDR1 is SGHRS, CDR2 YFSETQ. The junction had 0 bases not matched to a gene; V was cut back by 0 bases and J by 3 bases. In DNA, the CDR3 is TGCGCCAGCAGCTTGGACAGGGGGACAGATACGCAGTATTTT. Translation: CASSLDRGTDTQYF.

The rearrangement uses TRBV19 and TRBJ1-5; 7 positions agree with TRBD1. The germline V gene has CDR1 LNHDA and CDR2 SQIVND (reference sequence). V was clipped by 7 bases and J by 0 bases; unmatched bases: 6. The CDR3 runs to 15 residues. The CDR3 coding sequence is TGTGCCAGTAAATTGGACAGGTCTAGCAATCAGCCCCAGCATTTT. This codes for CASKLDRSSNQPQHF. Looking up the rest from reference TRBV19 and TRBJ1-5 gives the full variable domain: DGGITQSPKYLFRKEGQNVTLSCEQNLNHDAMYWYRQDPGQGLRLIYYSQIVNDFQKGDIAEGYSVSREKKESFPLTVTSAQKNPTAFYLCASKLDRSSNQPQHFGDGTRLSIL.

The genes are TRBV5-4 and TRBJ1-2; D is uncertain. The germline gives CDR1 SGHNT, CDR2 YYREEE (reference sequence). CDR3 size: 14 residues. V lost 4 bases, J lost 7 bases, and 17 bases lay in between. CDR3 protein: CASSTLKGGSGYTF. The CDR3 bases are TGTGCCAGCAGCACCCTGAAGGGAGGGAGTGGCTACACCTTC.

The chain uses TRBV12-5 and TRBJ2-3; possible D gene TRBD2, 7 bases. The CDR3 length is 14 residues. Trimming pared 8 bases from V and 2 bases from J, leaving 14 bases between. Germline V lookup: CDR1 LGHNT, CDR2 FRNRAP. The CDR3 DNA is TGTGCTAGTAGTGGGGGGGCAGACACAGATACGCAGTATTTT. Its protein product is CASSGGADTDTQYF. Full variable domain (remainder filled in from reference TRBV12-5 and TRBJ2-3): DARVTQTPRHKVTEMGQEVTMRCQPILGHNTVFWYRQTMMQGLELLAYFRNRAPLDDSGMPKDRFSAEMPDATLATLKIQPSEPRDSAVYFCASSGGADTDTQYFGPGTRLTVL.

V is TRBV9 and J is TRBJ2-7; 9 nucleotides align to TRBD1. The CDR3 extends over 16 amino acids. The V segment lost 0 bases and the J segment 2 bases; nucleotides outside the gene matches: 6. CDR1 SGDLS and CDR2 YYNGEE come from the germline V gene. In nucleotides, the CDR3 is TGTGCCAGCAGCGTAGGGGGGACAGGGCTAGCCTACGAGCAGTACTTC. It encodes CASSVGGTGLAYEQYF.

Only a few counts were recorded for this clone. This rearrangement joins TRBV6-1 to TRBJ2-1; D not resolved. Germline loops: CDR1 MNHNS, CDR2 SASEGT. This CDR3 has 13 amino acids. V lost 8 bases and J lost 3, with 11 bases in between. CDR3 loop: CASVGSVYNEQFF. The CDR3 DNA sequence: TGTGCCAGCGTTGGCTCCGTCTACAATGAGCAGTTCTTC.

There are a few counts of this clone. The chain combines TRBV4-3 with TRBJ1-1; TRBD1 matches at 7 bases. There are 15 residues in the CDR3. Germline loops: CDR1 LGHNA, CDR2 YSLEER. V shed 3 bases and J 1 base; nucleotides not matched to a gene: 5. Written as DNA, the CDR3 is TGCGCCAGCAGCCACGGGACAGCACAGAACACTGAAGCTTTCTTT. This sequence encodes CASSHGTAQNTEAFF.

This chain connects TRBV5-1 to TRBJ2-7; perhaps TRBD1 as D (6 bases). V lost 0 bases and J 4 bases, leaving 11 bases between the germline ends. This CDR3 has 14 residues. CDR1 and CDR2 (germline): SGHRS, YFSETQ. The CDR3: CASSLDRGGYEQYF. In nucleotides, the CDR3 is TGCGCCAGCAGCTTGGATAGAGGGGGTTACGAGCAGTACTTC. Using reference TRBV5-1 and TRBJ2-7 for the parts outside the CDR3, the full variable domain is KAGVTQTPRYLIKTRGQQVTLSCSPISGHRSVSWYQQTPGQGLQFLFEYFSETQRNKGNFPGRFSGRQFSNSRSEMNVSTLELGDSALYLCASSLDRGGYEQYFGPGTRLTVT.

The V and J genes are TRBV11-2 and TRBJ1-6; 7 bases map to TRBD1. Trimming cost V 5 bases and J 3 bases; bases outside gene matches: 7. Looked up from germline, CDR1 is SGHAT and CDR2 is FQNNGV. There are 16 residues in the CDR3. CDR3: CASSTRQGRYNSPLHF. CDR3 nucleotide sequence: TGTGCCAGCAGCACCAGACAGGGTCGCTATAATTCACCCCTCCACTTT. Complete variable domain (other parts from reference TRBV11-2 and TRBJ1-6): EAGVAQSPRYKIIEKRQSVAFWCNPISGHATLYWYQQILGQGPKLLIQFQNNGVVDDSQLPKDRFSAERLKGVDSTLKIQPAKLEDSAVYLCASSTRQGRYNSPLHFGNGTRLTVT.

V and J are TRBV30 and TRBJ2-1, with a possible D match to TRBD1 (5 bases). V was cut by 1 base and J by 4 bases, with 8 bases left in between. This CDR3 comprises 13 residues. CDR1 GTSNPN and CDR2 SVGIG come from the germline V gene (reference sequence). The CDR3 nucleotides are TGTGCCTGGAGTGGGGGCGTATACAATGAGCAGTTCTTC. It encodes CAWSGGVYNEQFF.

This clone showed up just a few times. This sequence joins TRBV7-2 and TRBJ1-6; D is uncertain. This CDR3 is built from 14 residues. The V gene lost 6 bases and the J gene lost 2 bases, with 8 bases spanning the gap. Per the germline V gene, CDR1 is SGHTA and CDR2 is FQGNSA. CDR3 region: CASRGGTYNSPLHF. Here the CDR3 DNA reads TGTGCCAGCAGGGGAGGGACCTATAATTCACCCCTCCACTTT.

This CDR3 reads CAIKGGADSNSPLHF. DNA for the CDR3: TGTGCCATCAAGGGGGGGGCAGATTCTAATTCACCCCTCCACTTT. V is TRBV10-3 and J is TRBJ1-6, with D maybe TRBD1 (6 bases). Looked up from germline, CDR1 is ENHRY and CDR2 is SYGVKD. Trimming shortened V by 7 bases and J by 6 bases, and 16 bases separated the two germline ends. The CDR3 contains 15 residues.

This sequence joins TRBV2 and TRBJ1-5; D is perhaps TRBD1 (5 bases). This CDR3 has 13 amino acids. V dropped 4 bases and J dropped 9 bases, with 13 bases sitting between them. Per the germline V gene, CDR1 is SNHLY and CDR2 is FYNNEI. CDR3: CASSVKGNLPQHF. DNA of the CDR3: TGTGCCAGCAGTGTCAAGGGGAATTTGCCCCAGCATTTT.